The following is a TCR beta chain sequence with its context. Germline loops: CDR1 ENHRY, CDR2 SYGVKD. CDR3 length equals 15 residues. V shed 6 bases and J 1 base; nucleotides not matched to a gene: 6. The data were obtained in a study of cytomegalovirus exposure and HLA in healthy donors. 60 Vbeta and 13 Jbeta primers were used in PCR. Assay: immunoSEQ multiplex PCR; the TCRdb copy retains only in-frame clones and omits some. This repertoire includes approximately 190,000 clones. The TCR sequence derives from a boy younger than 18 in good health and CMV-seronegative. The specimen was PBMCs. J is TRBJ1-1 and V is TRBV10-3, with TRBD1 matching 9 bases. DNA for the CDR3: TGTGCCATCAGCCATCCGGACAGGGGGAACACTGAAGCTTTCTTT. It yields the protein CAISHPDRGNTEAFF.